This record looks at one T cell receptor beta chain sequence and its context. Repertoires were generated with immunoSEQ multiplex PCR, while TCRdb's copy carries only in-frame clones and drops some. This sample has over 60,000 clones, with 92% found just once. Germline V CDR1 and CDR2: SGHRS, YFSETQ. The ends were cut back, 0 bases at V and 6 bases at J, with 15 bases in the middle. The CDR3 sequence is 15 residues long. This entry is derived from a study of blood T cell repertoires in COVID-19. Study background: Italy, Spain and the United States were the sources of the convalescent and acute COVID-19 samples.

This TCR came from a human donor in a cohort sampled during active COVID-19. The specimen sequenced was peripheral blood. V and J are TRBV5-1 and TRBJ1-1; maybe TRBD1 (5 bases). Here the CDR3 reads CASSLELGAVAEAFF. CDR3 nucleotides: TGCGCCAGCAGCTTGGAATTAGGGGCAGTGGCTGAAGCTTTCTTT. The entire variable domain, with the rest obtained from reference TRBV5-1 and TRBJ1-1, is as follows: KAGVTQTPRYLIKTRGQQVTLSCSPISGHRSVSWYQQTPGQGLQFLFEYFSETQRNKGNFPGRFSGRQFSNSRSEMNVSTLELGDSALYLCASSLELGAVAEAFFGQGTRLTVV.